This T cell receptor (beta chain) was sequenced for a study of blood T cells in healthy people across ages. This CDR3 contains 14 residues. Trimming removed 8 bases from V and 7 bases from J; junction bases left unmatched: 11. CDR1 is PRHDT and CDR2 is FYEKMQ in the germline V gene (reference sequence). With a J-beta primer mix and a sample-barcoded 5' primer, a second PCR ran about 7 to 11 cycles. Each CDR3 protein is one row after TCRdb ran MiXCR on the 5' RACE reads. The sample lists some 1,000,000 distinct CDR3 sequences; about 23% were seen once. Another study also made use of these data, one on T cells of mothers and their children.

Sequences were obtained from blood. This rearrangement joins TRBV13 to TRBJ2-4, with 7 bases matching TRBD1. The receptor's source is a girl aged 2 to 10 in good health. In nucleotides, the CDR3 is TGTGCCAGCGGATTAACAGGGGACGGGAACATTCAGTACTTC. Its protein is CASGLTGDGNIQYF.